One T cell receptor beta chain is described in this entry. Its cognate antigen is unknown. The entry originates in a study of T cells expressing NK-cell markers. About the research overall: Within the sequenced cohort of eight donors, seven exhibited HCMV seropositivity and one was seronegative. Study-wide points: Expanded NKG2C+ T cell clones were not confirmed as HCMV-specific. In a few donors, dominant clonotypes made up roughly 28.3-65% of CD3+CD56-NKG2C+ cells. Top CD8+ clonotypes included the dominant CD3+CD56+NKG2C+ clonotypes in 5 to 7 donors.

Germline lookup yields CDR1 SQVTM and CDR2 ANQGSEA. The CDR3 has 14 amino acids. TCRdb reworked the 5' RACE reads into one entry per CDR3 protein, no DNA. Its clone listing holds roughly 160,000 distinct CDR3 sequences. This sequence joins TRBV29-1 and TRBJ2-1; there is no DNA to check the TCRdb D call of TRBD1. Sequences were obtained from blood T cells: a sorted CD56 or NKG2C T cell subset, CD4+ or CD8+ T cells, or bulk PBMC T cells (not recorded which). This TCR was recovered from a man aged 18-69 years in good health. The CDR3 region is CSVEAGAHYNEQFF.